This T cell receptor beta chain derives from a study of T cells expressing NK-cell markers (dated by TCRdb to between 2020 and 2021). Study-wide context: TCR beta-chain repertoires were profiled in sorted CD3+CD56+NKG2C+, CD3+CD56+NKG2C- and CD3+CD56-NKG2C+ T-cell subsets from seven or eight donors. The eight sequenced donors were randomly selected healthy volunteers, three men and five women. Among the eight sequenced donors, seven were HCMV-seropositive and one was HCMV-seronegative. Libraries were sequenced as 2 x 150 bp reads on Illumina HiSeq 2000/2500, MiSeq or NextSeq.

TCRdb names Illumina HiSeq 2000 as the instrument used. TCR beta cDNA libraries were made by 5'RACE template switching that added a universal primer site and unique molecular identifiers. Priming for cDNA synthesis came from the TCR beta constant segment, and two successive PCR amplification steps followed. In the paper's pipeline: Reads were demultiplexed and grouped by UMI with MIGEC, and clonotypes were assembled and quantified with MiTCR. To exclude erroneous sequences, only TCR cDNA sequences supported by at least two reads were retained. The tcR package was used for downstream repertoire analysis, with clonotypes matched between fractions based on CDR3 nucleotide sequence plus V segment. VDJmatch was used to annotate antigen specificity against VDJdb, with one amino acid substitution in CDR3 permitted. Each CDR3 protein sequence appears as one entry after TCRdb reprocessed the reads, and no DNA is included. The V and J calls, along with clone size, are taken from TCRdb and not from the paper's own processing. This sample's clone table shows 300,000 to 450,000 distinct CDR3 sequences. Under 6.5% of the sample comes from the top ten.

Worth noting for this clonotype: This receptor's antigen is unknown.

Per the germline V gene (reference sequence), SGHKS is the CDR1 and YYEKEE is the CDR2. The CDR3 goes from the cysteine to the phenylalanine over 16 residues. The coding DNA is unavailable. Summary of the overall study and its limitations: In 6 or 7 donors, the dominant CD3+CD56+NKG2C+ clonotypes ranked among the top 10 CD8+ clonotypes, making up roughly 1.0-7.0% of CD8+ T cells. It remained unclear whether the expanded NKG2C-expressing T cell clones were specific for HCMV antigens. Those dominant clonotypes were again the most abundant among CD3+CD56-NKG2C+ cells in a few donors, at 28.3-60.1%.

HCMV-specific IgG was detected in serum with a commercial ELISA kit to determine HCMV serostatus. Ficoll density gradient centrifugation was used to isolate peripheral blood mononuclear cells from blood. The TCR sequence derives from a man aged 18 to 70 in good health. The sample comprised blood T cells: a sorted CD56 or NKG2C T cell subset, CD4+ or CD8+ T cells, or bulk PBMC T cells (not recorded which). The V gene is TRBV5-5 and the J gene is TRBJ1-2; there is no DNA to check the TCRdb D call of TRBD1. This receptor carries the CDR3 CASSSTFQGAAYGYTF.